The next 8 T cell receptor beta chains were all read from a single sample in a study of T cell responses to AZD1222 COVID-19 vaccine. Measured with immunoSEQ multiplex PCR; TCRdb has only the in-frame clones, and not every one. The repertoire holds about 130,000 clones, with around 90% as singletons. This specimen was peripheral blood, taken on day 0 of AZD1222 vaccination. These receptors were obtained from an adult in good health.

This clone was counted a single time. This rearrangement joins TRBV28 to TRBJ1-2, with 8 bases identical to TRBD1. The CDR3 is 15 residues long. V was pared by 6 bases and J by 0 bases, with 6 bases of the junction left unmatched. The V gene's germline CDR1 is MDHEN and CDR2 SYDVKM. The CDR3 reads CASRPSGGANYGYTF. The CDR3 nucleotides read TGTGCCAGCAGACCGTCAGGGGGCGCTAACTATGGCTACACCTTC.

V and J are TRBV15 and TRBJ2-2; 12 positions match TRBD2. Germline V gene lookup returns CDR1 LNHNV and CDR2 YYDKDF (reference sequence). V was clipped by 3 bases and J by 1 base; unmatched bases: 3. The length of the CDR3 is 17 residues. The CDR3 protein is CATSSGTSGRNTGELFF. For the CDR3, the DNA is TGTGCCACCAGCAGCGGGACTAGCGGGCGGAACACCGGGGAGCTGTTTTTT.

This clone was observed a few times. The chain links TRBV10-2 to TRBJ2-5; D is perhaps TRBD2 (7 bases). In germline, CDR1 is WSHSY, CDR2 SAAADI. The CDR3 loop spans 14 amino acids. V was trimmed by 4 bases and J by 5 bases, leaving 14 bases between them. In DNA, the CDR3 is TGCGCCAGCAGTGTAGGGGGGGGAAGGGAGACCCAGTACTTC. This sequence encodes CASSVGGGRETQYF.

This clone has a handful of counts. This chain joins TRBV7-9 and TRBJ1-1; TRBD1 aligns across 7 bases. There are 15 residues in the CDR3. With V trimmed by 5 bases and J by 3 bases, 9 bases remained unmatched. The germline CDR1 and CDR2 sequences are SEHNR and FQNEAQ (reference sequence). The CDR3 DNA reads TGTGCCAGCAGCCTTTCGGACAGGCGGTACACTGAAGCTTTCTTT. Amino acid sequence: CASSLSDRRYTEAFF.

The CDR3 DNA follows: TGCGCCAGCAGTCTTGGAGGATTATTAAACACTGAAGCTTTCTTT. Translation: CASSLGGLLNTEAFF. This chain connects TRBV5-1 to TRBJ1-1; D is uncertain. The CDR3 runs 15 residues. Germline CDR1 is SGHRS and CDR2 is YFSETQ. V gave up 5 bases and J gave up 2 bases, with 16 bases separating them.

This clone was recorded a few times. This chain uses TRBV13 with TRBJ1-3; D remains ambiguous. Trimming stripped 5 bases from V and 1 base from J, with 6 bases between. Germline V gives CDR1 PRHDT, CDR2 FYEKMQ (reference sequence). This CDR3 spans 13 amino acids. The CDR3 DNA is TGTGCCAGCAGCATACCATCTGGAAACACCATATATTTT. This encodes CASSIPSGNTIYF.

The chain couples TRBV5-4 to TRBJ2-5, with D maybe TRBD2 (6 bases). Deletions cut 3 bases from V and 1 base from J, with 13 bases between. Germline V lookup: CDR1 SGHNT, CDR2 YYREEE (reference sequence). This CDR3 is 15 amino acids long. In DNA, the CDR3 is TGTGCCAGCAGCTCCTCAGTGGAGGGCCAAGAGACCCAGTACTTC. This translates into CASSSSVEGQETQYF.

This chain connects TRBV23-1 to TRBJ2-7, with 10 bases identical to TRBD2. TRBV23-1 is treated as an ORF (open reading frame) with a function not yet certain. The V segment lost 4 bases and the J segment 4 bases; nucleotides outside the gene matches: 7. There are 15 residues in the CDR3. CDR3: CASSRFRTSGYEQYF. The CDR3 nucleotides read TGCGCCAGCAGTCGCTTCCGGACTAGCGGATACGAGCAGTACTTC.